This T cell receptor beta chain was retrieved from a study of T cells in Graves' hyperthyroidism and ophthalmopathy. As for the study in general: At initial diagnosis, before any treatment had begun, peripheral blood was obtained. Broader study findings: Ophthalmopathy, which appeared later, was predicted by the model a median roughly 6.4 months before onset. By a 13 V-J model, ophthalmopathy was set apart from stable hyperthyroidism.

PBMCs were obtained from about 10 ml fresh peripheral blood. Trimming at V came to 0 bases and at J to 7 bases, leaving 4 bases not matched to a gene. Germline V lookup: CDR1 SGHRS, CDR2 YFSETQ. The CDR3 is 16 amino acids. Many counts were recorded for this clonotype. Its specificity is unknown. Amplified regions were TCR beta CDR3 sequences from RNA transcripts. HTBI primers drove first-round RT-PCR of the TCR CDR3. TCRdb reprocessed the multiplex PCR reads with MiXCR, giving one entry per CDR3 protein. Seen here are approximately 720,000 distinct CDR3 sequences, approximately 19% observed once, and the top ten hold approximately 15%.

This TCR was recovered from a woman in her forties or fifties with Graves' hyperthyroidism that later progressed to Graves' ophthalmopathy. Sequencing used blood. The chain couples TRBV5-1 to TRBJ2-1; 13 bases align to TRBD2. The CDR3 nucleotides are TGCGCCAGCAGCTTGGGGGGACTAGCGGGGATAAATGAGCAGTTCTTC. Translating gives CASSLGGLAGINEQFF.